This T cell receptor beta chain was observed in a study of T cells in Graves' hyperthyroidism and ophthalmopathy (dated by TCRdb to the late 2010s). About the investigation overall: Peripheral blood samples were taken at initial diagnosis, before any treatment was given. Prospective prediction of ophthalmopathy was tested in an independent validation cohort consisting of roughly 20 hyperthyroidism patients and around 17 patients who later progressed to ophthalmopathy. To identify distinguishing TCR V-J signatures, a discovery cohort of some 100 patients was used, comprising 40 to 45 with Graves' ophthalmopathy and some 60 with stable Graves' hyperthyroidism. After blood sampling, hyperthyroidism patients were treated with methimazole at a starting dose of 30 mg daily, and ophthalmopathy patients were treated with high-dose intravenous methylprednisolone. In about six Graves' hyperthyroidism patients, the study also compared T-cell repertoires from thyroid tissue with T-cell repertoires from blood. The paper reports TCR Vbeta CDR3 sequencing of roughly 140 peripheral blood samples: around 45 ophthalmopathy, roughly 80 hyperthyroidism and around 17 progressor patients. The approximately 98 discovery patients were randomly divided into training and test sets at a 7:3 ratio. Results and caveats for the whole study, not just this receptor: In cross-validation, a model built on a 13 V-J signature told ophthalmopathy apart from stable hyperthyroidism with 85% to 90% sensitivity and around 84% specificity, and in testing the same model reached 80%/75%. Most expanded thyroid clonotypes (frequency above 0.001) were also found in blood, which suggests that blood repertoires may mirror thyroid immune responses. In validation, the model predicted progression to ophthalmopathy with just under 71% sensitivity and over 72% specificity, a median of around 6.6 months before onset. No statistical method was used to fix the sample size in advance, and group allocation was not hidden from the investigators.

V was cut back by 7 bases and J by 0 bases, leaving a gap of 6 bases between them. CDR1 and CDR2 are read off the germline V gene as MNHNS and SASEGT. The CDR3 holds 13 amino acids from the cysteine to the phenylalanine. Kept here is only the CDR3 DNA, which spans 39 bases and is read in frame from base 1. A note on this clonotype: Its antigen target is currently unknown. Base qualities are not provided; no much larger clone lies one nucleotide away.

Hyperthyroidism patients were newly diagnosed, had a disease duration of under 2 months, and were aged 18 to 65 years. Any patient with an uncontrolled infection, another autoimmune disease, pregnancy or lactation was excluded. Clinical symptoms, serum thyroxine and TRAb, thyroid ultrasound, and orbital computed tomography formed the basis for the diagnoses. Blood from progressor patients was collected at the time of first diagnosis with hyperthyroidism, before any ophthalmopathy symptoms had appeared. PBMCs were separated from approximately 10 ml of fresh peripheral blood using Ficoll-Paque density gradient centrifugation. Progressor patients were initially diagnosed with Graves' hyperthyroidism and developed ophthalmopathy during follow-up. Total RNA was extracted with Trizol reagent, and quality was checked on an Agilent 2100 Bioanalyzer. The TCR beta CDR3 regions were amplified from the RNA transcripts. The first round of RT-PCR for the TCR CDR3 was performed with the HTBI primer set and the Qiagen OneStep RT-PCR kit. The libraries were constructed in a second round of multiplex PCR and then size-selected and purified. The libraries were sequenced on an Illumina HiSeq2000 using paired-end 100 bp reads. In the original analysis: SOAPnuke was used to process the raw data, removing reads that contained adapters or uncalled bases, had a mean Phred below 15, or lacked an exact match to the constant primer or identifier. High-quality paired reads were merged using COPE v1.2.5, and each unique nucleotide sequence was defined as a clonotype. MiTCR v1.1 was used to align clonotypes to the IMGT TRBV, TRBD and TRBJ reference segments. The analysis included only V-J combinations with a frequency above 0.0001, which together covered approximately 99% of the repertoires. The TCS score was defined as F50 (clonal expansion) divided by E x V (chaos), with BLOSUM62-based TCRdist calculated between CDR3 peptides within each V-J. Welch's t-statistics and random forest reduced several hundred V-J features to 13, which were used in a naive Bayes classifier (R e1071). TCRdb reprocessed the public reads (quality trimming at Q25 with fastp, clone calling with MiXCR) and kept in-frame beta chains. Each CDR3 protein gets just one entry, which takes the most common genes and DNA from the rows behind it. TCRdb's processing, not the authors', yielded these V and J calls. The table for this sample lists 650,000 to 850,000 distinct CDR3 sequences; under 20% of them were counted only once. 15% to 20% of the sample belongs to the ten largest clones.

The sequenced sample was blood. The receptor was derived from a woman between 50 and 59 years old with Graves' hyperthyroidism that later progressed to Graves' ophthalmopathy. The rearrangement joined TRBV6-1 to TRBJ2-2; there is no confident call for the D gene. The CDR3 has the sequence CASIGANTGELFF. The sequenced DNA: TGTGCCAGCATAGGAGCGAACACCGGGGAGCTGTTTTTT.